These 14 T cell receptor beta chains were all obtained from the same sample, sequenced in a study of PD-1 blockade in classical Hodgkin lymphoma (TCRdb year 2020). The time point label on this specimen signifies: cycle 1 day 1 (C1D1), immediately before nivolumab initiation. Every trial patient had relapsed after autologous stem cell transplantation, and cohorts A, B and C differed in prior brentuximab vedotin exposure. Libraries were built with the immunoSEQ multiplex PCR assay. In its TCRdb copy, this immuneACCESS table keeps in-frame sequences only and misses some clones. Where compared with another copy, unresolved V genes explain less than half of these, and the others have no known cause. This sample is represented by about 100,000 clones; roughly 84% of them were singletons. 12% of the sample is in the top ten clones. The sample was peripheral blood mononuclear cells (PBMCs), taken at baseline. These receptor sequences come from a human donor with classical Hodgkin lymphoma.

The chain joins TRBV6-1 to TRBJ2-7, with 12 bases identical to TRBD2. The V gene end was trimmed by 5 bases and the J gene end by 3 bases; junction bases not matched to a gene: 5. CDR3 length: 15 amino acids. Germline values: CDR1 MNHNS, CDR2 SASEGT. CDR3 coding DNA: TGTGCCAGCAGTTTAGGACTAGCGGGAATCTACGAGCAGTACTTC. This translates into CASSLGLAGIYEQYF.

The chain carries TRBV14 and TRBJ1-2, with 8 bases fitting TRBD1. The CDR3 consists of 15 residues. V shed 4 bases and J 3 bases; nucleotides not matched to a gene: 7. Looked up from germline, CDR1 is SGHDN and CDR2 is FVKESK. The CDR3 here is CASSPWDRTDYGYTF. The CDR3 bases are TGTGCCAGCAGCCCTTGGGACAGGACCGACTATGGCTACACCTTC.

CDR3 region: CATRTGFKNQPQHF. CDR3 nucleotides: TGTGCCACCCGGACAGGGTTTAAGAATCAGCCCCAGCATTTT. The chain employs TRBV28 and TRBJ1-5; 8 nucleotides align to TRBD1. The CDR3 totals 14 residues. Germline trimming cut 10 bases from V and 4 bases from J; bases unmatched to any gene: 9. Germline V gives CDR1 MDHEN, CDR2 SYDVKM. The full variable domain, its missing parts supplied by reference TRBV28 and TRBJ1-5, is DVKVTQSSRYLVKRTGEKVFLECVQDMDHENMFWYRQDPGLGLRLIYFSYDVKMKEKGDIPEGYSVSREKKERFSLILESASTNQTSMYLCATRTGFKNQPQHFGDGTRLSIL.

V and J are TRBV21-1 and TRBJ2-6; the table's D gene call, TRBD1, was not cross checked with the DNA. TRBV21-1 is labeled a pseudogene. The CDR3 has 19 amino acids. CDR3 sequence reads: CASTKLLGQVPSGANVLTF. For the CDR3, the DNA is TGTGCCAGCACCAAACTATTGGGACAGGTTCCCTCTGGGGCCAACGTCCTGACTTTC.

This chain joins TRBV27 and TRBJ2-3; D gene unclear. This CDR3 is 14 amino acids long. The V gene lost 6 bases and the J gene lost 2 bases, with 12 bases spanning the gap. Per the germline V gene, CDR1 is MNHEY and CDR2 is SMNVEV (reference sequence). CDR3 DNA: TGTGCCAGCAGAAGTCAGGTACTCACAGATACGCAGTATTTT. It is translated as CASRSQVLTDTQYF.

The chain combines TRBV7-8 with TRBJ1-1, with D uncertain. V lost 5 bases and J 3 bases, leaving 22 bases between the germline ends. The CDR3 spans 17 residues. Germline assignment: CDR1 SGHVS and CDR2 FQNEAQ. The CDR3 region has the DNA TGTGCCAGCAGCATGCAGGAGACGTTTTCGTGGGACACTGAAGCTTTCTTT. The encoded protein is CASSMQETFSWDTEAFF.

The DNA for the CDR3 is TGTGCCAGCAGTGAAGACCGGGGCGATCAGCCCCAGCATTTT. It is translated as CASSEDRGDQPQHF. The chain joins TRBV2 to TRBJ1-5, with TRBD1 as a possible D gene (5 bases). CDR1 and CDR2 (germline): SNHLY, FYNNEI. The V and J ends lost 1 base and 5 bases respectively, with 9 bases between them. The CDR3 runs 14 residues.

The J gene is TRBJ2-2, the V gene TRBV11-2; 10 bases line up with TRBD2. Trimming cost V 4 bases and J 5 bases; bases outside gene matches: 7. Germline assignment: CDR1 SGHAT and CDR2 FQNNGV. CDR3 length equals 16 residues. As DNA, the CDR3 is TGTGCCAGCAGCTCCTCTTCTAGCGGGAGTACCGGGGAGCTGTTTTTT. This sequence encodes CASSSSSSGSTGELFF.

The gene calls are TRBV6-1 and TRBJ2-7; D is unclear. Germline CDR1 is MNHNS and CDR2 is SASEGT. Trimming removed 4 bases at V and 3 bases at J, with 4 bases between. This CDR3 contains 11 residues. CDR3 in DNA: TGTGCCAGCAGTGCCCTCTACGAGCAGTACTTC. Translated, it gives CASSALYEQYF.

The chain uses TRBV19 and TRBJ2-7; D is perhaps TRBD2 (6 bases). Germline CDR1 LNHDA, CDR2 SQIVND (reference sequence). The CDR3 is 15 residues long. Trimming stripped 6 bases from V and 2 bases from J, with 17 bases between. The CDR3 here is CASSWSGLGAYEQYF. CDR3 bases: TGTGCCAGTAGCTGGAGCGGGCTAGGGGCCTACGAGCAGTACTTC.

This chain joins TRBV5-1 and TRBJ2-3; D not resolved. Germline CDR1 and CDR2: SGHRS and YFSETQ. Trimming cost V 3 bases and J 3 bases, with 5 bases left between them. The CDR3 contains 12 residues. The CDR3 is CASSSETDTQYF. The CDR3 DNA reads as TGCGCCAGCAGCTCCGAGACAGATACGCAGTATTTT.

The J gene is TRBJ1-5, the V gene TRBV6-1; D uncertain. Germline V gives CDR1 MNHNS, CDR2 SASEGT. Trimming left V 3 bases short and J 5 bases short, with 11 bases between. CDR3 length equals 14 residues. The CDR3 sequence: CASSESGEHQPQHF. In DNA, the CDR3 is TGTGCCAGCAGTGAGTCGGGCGAGCATCAGCCCCAGCATTTT.

The V and J genes are TRBV7-8 and TRBJ2-1; 8 bases are shared with TRBD2. The CDR3 runs to 15 residues. CDR1 SGHVS and CDR2 FQNEAQ come from the germline V gene. V gave up 5 bases and J gave up 7 bases; unmatched junction bases: 10. The CDR3 is CASSQPWREVNEQFF. The CDR3 DNA reads as TGTGCCAGCAGCCAGCCCTGGCGGGAGGTTAATGAGCAGTTCTTC.

V gene TRBV7-6 combines with J gene TRBJ2-5; TRBD2 might be the D (5 bases). The J call may be wrong; the DNA end is better matched by TRBJ2-7. Germline-derived CDR1 and CDR2 are SGHVS and FNYEAQ. The length of the CDR3 is 14 residues. In DNA form, the CDR3 reads TGTGCCAGCAGCTTAGGGGAGCCTACCTACGAGCAGTACTTC. It specifies CASSLGEPTYEQYF.